This T cell receptor (beta chain) was obtained from a study of cytomegalovirus exposure and HLA in healthy donors. The study, taken as a whole, reports: A later analysis, which compared TCR beta chains of equal frequency, found the HLA-associated ones more clonally expanded. The HLA-A and HLA-B alleles of most subjects were reportedly predicted accurately from TCR beta sequences. Testing in vitro showed three CMV-associated chains specific for CMV antigens. An assumption of roughly uniform sequencing depth across donors underlay the presence/absence analyses.

The CDR3 runs 16 residues. A remark on this clone: Its antigen is still unknown.

Both 60 Vbeta primers and 13 Jbeta primers went into the PCR. Sequencing used immunoSEQ multiplex PCR; TCRdb keeps in-frame clones, though not all of them. This sample's table has around 100,000 clones. This chain uses TRBV21-1 with TRBJ2-1; the DNA was not used to check the table's D call, TRBD1. TRBV21-1 is classified as a pseudogene. Sequenced input: PBMCs. This clonotype was sampled from a young man in good health and CMV-seronegative. The CDR3 DNA is TGTGCCAGCAGCAAAGCGCGGGACAGGGATTACAATGAGCAGTTCTTC. Translation gives CASSKARDRDYNEQFF.